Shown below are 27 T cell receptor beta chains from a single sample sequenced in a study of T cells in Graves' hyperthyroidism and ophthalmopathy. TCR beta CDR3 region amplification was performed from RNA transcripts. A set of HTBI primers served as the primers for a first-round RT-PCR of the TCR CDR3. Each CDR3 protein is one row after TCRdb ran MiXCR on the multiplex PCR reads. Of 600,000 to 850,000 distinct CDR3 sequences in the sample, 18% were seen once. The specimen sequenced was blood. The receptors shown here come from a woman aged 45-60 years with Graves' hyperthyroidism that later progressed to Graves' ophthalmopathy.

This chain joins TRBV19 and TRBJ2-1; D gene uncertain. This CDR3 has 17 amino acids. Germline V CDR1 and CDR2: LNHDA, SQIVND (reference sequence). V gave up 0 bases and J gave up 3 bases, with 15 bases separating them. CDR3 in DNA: TGTGCCAGTAGTATAGATACCGTTAGGCTACTCTACAATGAGCAGTTCTTC. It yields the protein CASSIDTVRLLYNEQFF.

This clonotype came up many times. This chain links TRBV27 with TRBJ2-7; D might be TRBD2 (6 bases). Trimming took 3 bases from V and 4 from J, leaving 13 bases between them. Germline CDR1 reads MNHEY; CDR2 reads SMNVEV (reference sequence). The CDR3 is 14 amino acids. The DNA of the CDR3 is TGTGCCAGCAGTTTCCGACGGGGGAGTTACGAGCAGTACTTC. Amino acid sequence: CASSFRRGSYEQYF.

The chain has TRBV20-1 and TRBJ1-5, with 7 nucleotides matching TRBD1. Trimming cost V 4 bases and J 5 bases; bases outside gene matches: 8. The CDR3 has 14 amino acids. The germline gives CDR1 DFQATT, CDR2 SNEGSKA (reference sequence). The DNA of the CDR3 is TGCAGTGCTAACGACAGGGTAGGGGATCAGCCCCAGCATTTT. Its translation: CSANDRVGDQPQHF.

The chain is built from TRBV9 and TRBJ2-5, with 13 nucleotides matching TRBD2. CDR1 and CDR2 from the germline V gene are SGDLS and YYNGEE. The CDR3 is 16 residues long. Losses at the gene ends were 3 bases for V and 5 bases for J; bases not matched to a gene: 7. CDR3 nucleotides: TGTGCCAGCAGCGCCCCGGGACTAGCGGGGTCGGAGACCCAGTACTTC. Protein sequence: CASSAPGLAGSETQYF.

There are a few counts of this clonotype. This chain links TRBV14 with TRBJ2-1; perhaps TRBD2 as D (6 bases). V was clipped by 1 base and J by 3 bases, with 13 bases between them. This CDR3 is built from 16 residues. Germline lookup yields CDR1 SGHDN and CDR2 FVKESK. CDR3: CASSQGIGSGYNEQFF. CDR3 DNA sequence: TGTGCCAGCAGCCAAGGTATAGGTAGCGGCTACAATGAGCAGTTCTTC.

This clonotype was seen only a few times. This chain's CDR3 is CASSGRRGVNIQYF. The CDR3 region has the DNA TGTGCCAGCAGTGGCAGGCGGGGGGTAAACATTCAGTACTTC. The chain combines TRBV11-2 with TRBJ2-4; 8 bases map to TRBD2. From germline, CDR1 is SGHAT and CDR2 FQNNGV. V lost 6 bases to trimming and J lost 6 bases; unmatched junction nucleotides: 7. The length of the CDR3 is 14 residues.

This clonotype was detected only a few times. CDR3 DNA sequence: TGTGCCAGCAGTTCTGCGGGGGGAGAAAAACTGTTTTTT. Translation: CASSSAGGEKLFF. The chain couples TRBV12-3 or TRBV12-4 to TRBJ1-4; D possibly corresponds to TRBD1 (5 bases). Trimming shortened V by 4 bases and J by 8 bases, and 11 bases separated the two germline ends. This CDR3 comprises 13 residues.

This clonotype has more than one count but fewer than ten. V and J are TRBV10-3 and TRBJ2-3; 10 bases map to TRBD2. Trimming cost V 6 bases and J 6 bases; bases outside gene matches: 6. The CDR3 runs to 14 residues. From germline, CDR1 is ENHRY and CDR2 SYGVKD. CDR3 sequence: CAIRKSGGGDTQYF. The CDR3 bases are TGTGCCATCAGGAAAAGCGGGGGGGGGGATACGCAGTATTTT.

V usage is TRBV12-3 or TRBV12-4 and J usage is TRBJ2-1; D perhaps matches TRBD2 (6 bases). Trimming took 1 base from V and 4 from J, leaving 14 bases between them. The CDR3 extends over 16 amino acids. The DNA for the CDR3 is TGTGCCAGCAGTTTAGGGCAACTGGGGGGATACAATGAGCAGTTCTTC. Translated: CASSLGQLGGYNEQFF.

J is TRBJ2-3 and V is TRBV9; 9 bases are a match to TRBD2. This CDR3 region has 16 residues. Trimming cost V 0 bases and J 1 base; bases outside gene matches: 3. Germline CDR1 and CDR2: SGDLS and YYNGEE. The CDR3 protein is CASSVVVAGGTDTQYF. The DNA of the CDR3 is TGTGCCAGCAGCGTAGTTGTAGCGGGGGGCACAGATACGCAGTATTTT.

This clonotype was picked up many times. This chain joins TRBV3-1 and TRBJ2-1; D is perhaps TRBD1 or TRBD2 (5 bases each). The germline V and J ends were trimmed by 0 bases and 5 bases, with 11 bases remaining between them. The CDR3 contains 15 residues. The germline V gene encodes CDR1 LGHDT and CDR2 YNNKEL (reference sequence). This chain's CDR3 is CASSQDLGPHNEQFF. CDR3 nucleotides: TGTGCCAGCAGCCAAGATCTGGGACCACACAATGAGCAGTTCTTC.

In DNA, the CDR3 is TGTGCCAGCAGCTTAAATCGGGCAGGGAGGAATGAGCAGTTCTTC. Its protein is CASSLNRAGRNEQFF. The V and J genes are TRBV7-3 and TRBJ2-1; D perhaps matches TRBD2 (6 bases). The CDR3 loop spans 15 amino acids. Looked up from germline, CDR1 is SGHTA and CDR2 is FQGTGA. The V end was cut by 1 base, the J end by 7 bases, with 14 bases between.

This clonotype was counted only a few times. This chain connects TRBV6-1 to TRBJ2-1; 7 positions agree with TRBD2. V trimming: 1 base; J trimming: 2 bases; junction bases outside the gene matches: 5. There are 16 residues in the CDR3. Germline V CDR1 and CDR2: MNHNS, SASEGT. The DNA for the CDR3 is TGTGCCAGCAGTGAAGACCTGGGGGGGGCCTACAATGAGCAGTTCTTC. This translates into CASSEDLGGAYNEQFF.

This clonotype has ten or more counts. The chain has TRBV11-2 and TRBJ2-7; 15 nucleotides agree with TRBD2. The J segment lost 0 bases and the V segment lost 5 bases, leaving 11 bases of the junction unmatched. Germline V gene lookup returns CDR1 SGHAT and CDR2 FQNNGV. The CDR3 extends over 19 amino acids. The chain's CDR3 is CASSRTGTSGRYGSYEQYF. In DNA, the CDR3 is TGTGCCAGCAGCCGGACCGGGACTAGCGGGAGGTATGGCTCCTACGAGCAGTACTTC.

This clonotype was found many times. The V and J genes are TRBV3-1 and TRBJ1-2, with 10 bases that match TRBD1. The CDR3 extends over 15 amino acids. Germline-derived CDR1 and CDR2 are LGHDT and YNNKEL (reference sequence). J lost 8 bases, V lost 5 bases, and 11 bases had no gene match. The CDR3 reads CASSARRGQGEGYTF. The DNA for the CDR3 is TGTGCCAGCAGCGCTCGAAGAGGACAGGGGGAGGGCTACACCTTC.

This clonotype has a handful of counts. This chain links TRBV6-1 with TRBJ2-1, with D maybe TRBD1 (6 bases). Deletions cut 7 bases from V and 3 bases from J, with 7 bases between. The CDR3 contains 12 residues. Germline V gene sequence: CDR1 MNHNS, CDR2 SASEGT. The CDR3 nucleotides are TGTGCCAGCAAACAGGGCTACAATGAGCAGTTCTTC. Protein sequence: CASKQGYNEQFF.

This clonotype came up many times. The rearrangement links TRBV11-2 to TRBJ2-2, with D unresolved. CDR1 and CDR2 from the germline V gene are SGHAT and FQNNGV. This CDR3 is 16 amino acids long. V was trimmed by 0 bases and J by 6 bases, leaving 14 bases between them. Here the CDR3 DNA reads TGTGCCAGCAGCTTAGATCTGTCAGTCCGGGCCGGGGAGCTGTTTTTT. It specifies CASSLDLSVRAGELFF.

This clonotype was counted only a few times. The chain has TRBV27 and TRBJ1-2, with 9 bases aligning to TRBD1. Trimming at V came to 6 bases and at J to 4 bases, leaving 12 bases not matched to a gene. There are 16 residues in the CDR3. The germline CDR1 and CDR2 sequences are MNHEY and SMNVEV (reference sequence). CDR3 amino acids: CASRRFTGQGIYGYTF. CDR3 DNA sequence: TGTGCCAGCAGGAGATTTACTGGACAGGGGATCTATGGCTACACCTTC.

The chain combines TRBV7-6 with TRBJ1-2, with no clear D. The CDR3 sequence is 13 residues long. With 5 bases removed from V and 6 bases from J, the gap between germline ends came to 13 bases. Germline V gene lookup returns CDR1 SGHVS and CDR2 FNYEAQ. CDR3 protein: CASSPRSSHGYTF. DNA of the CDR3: TGTGCCAGCAGCCCTAGGTCCTCCCATGGCTACACCTTC.

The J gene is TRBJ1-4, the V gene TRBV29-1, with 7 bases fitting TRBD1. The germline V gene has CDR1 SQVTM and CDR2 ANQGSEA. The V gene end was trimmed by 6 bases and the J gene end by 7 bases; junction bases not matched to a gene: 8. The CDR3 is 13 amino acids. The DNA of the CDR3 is TGCAGCGTCCGGGACCAGGGGGGTGAAAAACTGTTTTTT. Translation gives CSVRDQGGEKLFF. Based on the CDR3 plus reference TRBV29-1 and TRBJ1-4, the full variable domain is SAVISQKPSRDICQRGTSLTIQCQVDSQVTMMFWYRQQPGQSLTLIATANQGSEATYESGFVIDKFPISRPNLTFSTLTVSNMSPEDSSIYLCSVRDQGGEKLFFGSGTQLSVL.

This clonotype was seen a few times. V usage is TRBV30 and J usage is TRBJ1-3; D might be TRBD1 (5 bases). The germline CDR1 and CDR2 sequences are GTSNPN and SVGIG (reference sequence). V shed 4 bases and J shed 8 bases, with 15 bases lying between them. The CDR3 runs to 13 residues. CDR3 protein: CAWIPPRVDTIYF. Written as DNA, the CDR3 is TGTGCCTGGATTCCACCCAGGGTGGACACCATATATTTT.

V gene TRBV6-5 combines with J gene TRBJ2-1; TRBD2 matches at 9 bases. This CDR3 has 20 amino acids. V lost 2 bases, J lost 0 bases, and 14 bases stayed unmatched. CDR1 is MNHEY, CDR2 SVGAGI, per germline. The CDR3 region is CASSYPRGMSGGSSYNEQFF. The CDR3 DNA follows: TGTGCCAGCAGTTACCCTCGAGGGATGAGCGGGGGGTCCTCCTACAATGAGCAGTTCTTC.

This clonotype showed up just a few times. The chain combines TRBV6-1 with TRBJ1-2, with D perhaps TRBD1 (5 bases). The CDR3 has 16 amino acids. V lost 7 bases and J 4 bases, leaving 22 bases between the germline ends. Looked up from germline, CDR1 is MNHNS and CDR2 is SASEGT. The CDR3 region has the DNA TGTGCCAGCACCCAACGCCCCCACGACAGTTCCTATGGCTACACCTTC. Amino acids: CASTQRPHDSSYGYTF.

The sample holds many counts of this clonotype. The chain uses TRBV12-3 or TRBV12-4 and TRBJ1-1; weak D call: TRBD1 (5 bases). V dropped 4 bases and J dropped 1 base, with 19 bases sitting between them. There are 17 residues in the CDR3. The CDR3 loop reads CASSYPLQTDKNTEAFF. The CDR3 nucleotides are TGTGCCAGCAGTTACCCACTTCAGACGGACAAGAACACTGAAGCTTTCTTT.

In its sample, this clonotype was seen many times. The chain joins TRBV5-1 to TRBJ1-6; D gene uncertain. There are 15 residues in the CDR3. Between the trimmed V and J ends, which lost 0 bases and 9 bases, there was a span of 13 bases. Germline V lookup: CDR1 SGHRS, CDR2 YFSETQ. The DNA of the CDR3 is TGCGCCAGCAGCTTGGATGGGCAGCAATTTTCACCCCTCCACTTT. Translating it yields CASSLDGQQFSPLHF.

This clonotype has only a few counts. Here the CDR3 reads CASSLGTASTF. DNA of the CDR3: TGTGCCAGCAGCTTAGGAACCGCTTCTACCTTC. V and J are TRBV13 and TRBJ1-2; no firm D call. The V gene's germline CDR1 is PRHDT and CDR2 FYEKMQ (reference sequence). V was trimmed by 0 bases and J by 14 bases, leaving 10 bases between them. This CDR3 has 11 amino acids.

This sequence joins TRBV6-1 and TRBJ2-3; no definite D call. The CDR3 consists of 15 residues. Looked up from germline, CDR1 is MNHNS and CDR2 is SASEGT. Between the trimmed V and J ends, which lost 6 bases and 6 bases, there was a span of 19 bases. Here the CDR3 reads CASSQDTRSWDTQYF. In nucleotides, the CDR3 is TGTGCCAGCAGCCAAGATACCCGGAGCTGGGATACGCAGTATTTT.